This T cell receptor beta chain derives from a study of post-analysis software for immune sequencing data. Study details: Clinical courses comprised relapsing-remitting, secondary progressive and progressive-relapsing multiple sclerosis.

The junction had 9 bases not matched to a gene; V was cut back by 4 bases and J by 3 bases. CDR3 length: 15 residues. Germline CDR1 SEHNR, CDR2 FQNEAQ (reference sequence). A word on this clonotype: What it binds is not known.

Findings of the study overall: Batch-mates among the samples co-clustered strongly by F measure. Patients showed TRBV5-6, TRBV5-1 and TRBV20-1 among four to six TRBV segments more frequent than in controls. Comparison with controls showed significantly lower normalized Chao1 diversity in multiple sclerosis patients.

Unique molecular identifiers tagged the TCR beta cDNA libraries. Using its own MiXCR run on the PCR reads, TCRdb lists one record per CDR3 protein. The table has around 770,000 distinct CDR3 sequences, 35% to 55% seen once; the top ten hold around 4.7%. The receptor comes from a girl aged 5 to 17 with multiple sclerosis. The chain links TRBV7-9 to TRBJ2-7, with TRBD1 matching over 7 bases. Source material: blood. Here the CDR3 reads CASSSQTGQIYEQYF. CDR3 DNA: TGTGCCAGCAGCTCCCAGACAGGGCAGATCTACGAGCAGTACTTC.